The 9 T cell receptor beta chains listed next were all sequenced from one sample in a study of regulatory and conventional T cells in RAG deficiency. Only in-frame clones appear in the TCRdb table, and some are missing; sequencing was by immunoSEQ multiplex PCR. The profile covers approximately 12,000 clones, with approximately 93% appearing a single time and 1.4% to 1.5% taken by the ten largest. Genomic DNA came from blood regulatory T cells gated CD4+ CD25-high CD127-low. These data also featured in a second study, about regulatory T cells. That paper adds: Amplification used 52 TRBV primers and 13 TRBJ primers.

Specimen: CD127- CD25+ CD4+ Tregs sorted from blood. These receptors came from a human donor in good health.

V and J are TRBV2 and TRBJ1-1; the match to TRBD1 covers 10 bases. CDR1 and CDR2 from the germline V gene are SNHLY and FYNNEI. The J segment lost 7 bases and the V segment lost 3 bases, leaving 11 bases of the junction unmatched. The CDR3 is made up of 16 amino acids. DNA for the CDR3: TGTGCCAGCAGTGAGGACAGGGGGGTGATTGGTAGTGAAGCTTTCTTT. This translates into CASSEDRGVIGSEAFF.

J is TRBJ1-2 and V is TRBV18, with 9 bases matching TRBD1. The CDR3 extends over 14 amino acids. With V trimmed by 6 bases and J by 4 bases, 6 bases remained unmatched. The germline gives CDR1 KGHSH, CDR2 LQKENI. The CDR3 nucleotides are TGTGCCAGCTCCCAGACAGGGGGTGGCTATGGCTACACCTTC. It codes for CASSQTGGGYGYTF. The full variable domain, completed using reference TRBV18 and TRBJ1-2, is NAGVMQNPRHLVRRRGQEARLRCSPMKGHSHVYWYRQLPEEGLKFMVYLQKENIIDESGMPKERFSAEFPKEGPSILRIQQVVRGDSAAYFCASSQTGGGYGYTFGSGTRLTVV.

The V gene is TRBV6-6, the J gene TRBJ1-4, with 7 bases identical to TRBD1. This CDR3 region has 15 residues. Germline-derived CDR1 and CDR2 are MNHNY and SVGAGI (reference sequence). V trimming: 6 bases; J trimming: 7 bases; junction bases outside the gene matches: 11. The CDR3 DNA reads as TGTGCCAGCAGCCACGGGACAGTGAGGGGTGAAAAACTGTTTTTT. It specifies CASSHGTVRGEKLFF.

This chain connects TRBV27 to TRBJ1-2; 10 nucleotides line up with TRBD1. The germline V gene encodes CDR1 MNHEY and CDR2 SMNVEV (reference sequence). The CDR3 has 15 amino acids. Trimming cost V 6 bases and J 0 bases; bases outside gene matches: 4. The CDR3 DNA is TGTGCCAGCAGGGGACAGGGGTGGTCTAACTATGGCTACACCTTC. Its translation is CASRGQGWSNYGYTF.

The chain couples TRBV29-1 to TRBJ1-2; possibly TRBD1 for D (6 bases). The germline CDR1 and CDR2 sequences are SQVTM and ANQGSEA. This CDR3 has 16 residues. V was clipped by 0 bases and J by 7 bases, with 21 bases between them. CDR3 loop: CSVEDRVGGVQGGYTF. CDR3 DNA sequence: TGCAGCGTTGAAGATCGCGTAGGGGGAGTTCAGGGTGGCTACACCTTC.

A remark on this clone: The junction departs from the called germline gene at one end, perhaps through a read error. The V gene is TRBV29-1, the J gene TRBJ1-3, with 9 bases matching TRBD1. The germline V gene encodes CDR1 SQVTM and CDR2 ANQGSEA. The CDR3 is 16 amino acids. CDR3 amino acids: CSGRLSGTGSGNTIYF. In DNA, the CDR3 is TGCAGCGGACGATTATCCGGGACAGGGTCTGGGAACACCATATATTTT.

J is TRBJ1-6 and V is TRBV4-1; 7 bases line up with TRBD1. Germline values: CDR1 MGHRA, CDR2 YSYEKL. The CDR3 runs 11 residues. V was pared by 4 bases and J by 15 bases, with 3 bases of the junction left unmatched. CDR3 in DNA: TGCGCCAGCAGCCGACAGGGAAACCTCCACTTT. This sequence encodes CASSRQGNLHF.

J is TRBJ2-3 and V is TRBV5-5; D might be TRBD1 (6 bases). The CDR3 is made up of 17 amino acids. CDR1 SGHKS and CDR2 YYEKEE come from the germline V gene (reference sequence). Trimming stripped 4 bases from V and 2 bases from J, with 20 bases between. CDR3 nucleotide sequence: TGTGCCAGCAGCCGCAGTACCGGGACATACAACACAGATACGCAGTATTTT. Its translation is CASSRSTGTYNTDTQYF.

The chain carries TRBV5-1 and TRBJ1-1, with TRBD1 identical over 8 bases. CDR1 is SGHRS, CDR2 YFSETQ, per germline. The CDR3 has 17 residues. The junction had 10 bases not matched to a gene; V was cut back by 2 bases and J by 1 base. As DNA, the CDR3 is TGCGCCAGCAGCTTAAGACCGCAGGGGGCCGCGAACACTGAAGCTTTCTTT. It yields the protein CASSLRPQGAANTEAFF.